What follows are 20 T cell receptor beta chains derived from one specimen sequenced in a study of cytomegalovirus exposure and HLA in healthy donors. The PCR made use of 60 Vbeta and 13 Jbeta primers. TCRdb's copy holds only in-frame clones and misses some; the assay was immunoSEQ multiplex PCR. This sample has approximately 120,000 clones, with more than 75% found just once. Sequenced: PBMCs. These receptor sequences come from a woman between 40 and 50 years old in good health and CMV-seropositive.

This chain links TRBV21-1 with TRBJ2-7; TRBD1 is the table's D call and was not checked against the DNA. TRBV21-1 is tagged as a pseudogene. The CDR3 runs to 13 residues. Written as DNA, the CDR3 is TGTGCCAGCAAACCGGACAGACCCTACGAGCAGTACTTC. It is translated as CASKPDRPYEQYF.

The chain combines TRBV4-1 with TRBJ1-2; tentatively, D is TRBD1 (5 bases). Germline CDR1 MGHRA, CDR2 YSYEKL. The ends were cut back, 4 bases at V and 4 bases at J, with 16 bases in the middle. The CDR3 runs 15 residues. CDR3: CASSPASREGYGYTF. The CDR3 bases are TGCGCCAGCAGCCCCGCGAGCAGGGAAGGCTATGGCTACACCTTC.

This clone appeared once. This chain uses TRBV19 with TRBJ1-2; TRBD1 aligns across 7 bases. CDR1 and CDR2 from the germline V gene are LNHDA and SQIVND (reference sequence). V gave up 3 bases and J gave up 7 bases; unmatched junction bases: 11. The CDR3 consists of 15 residues. CDR3: CASSMGQPSAGGYTF. CDR3 DNA: TGTGCCAGTAGTATGGGACAGCCCTCGGCTGGTGGCTACACCTTC.

The V gene is TRBV6-6, the J gene TRBJ1-2; no clear D. The CDR3 spans 13 residues. Trimming removed 2 bases from V and 5 bases from J, with 9 bases in between. The germline CDR1 and CDR2 sequences are MNHNY and SVGAGI (reference sequence). CDR3 region: CASSYQVLYGYTF. The CDR3 bases are TGTGCCAGCAGTTACCAGGTCCTTTATGGCTACACCTTC.

A remark on this clone: Germline is not matched at one junction end, which may reflect a read error. The chain joins TRBV5-4 to TRBJ2-5; D ambiguous. CDR3 length: 15 residues. CDR1 SGHNT and CDR2 YYREEE come from the germline V gene (reference sequence). The CDR3 protein is CASSPEDSPRETQYF. Written as DNA, the CDR3 is TGCGCCAGCAGCCCAGAAGACTCCCCCCGGGAGACCCAGTACTTC.

The chain has TRBV6-5 and TRBJ1-5, with D possibly TRBD1 on 5 matching bases. This CDR3 is 13 amino acids long. The germline gives CDR1 MNHEY, CDR2 SVGAGI. Trimming removed 4 bases from V and 7 bases from J, with 11 bases in between. In nucleotides, the CDR3 is TGTGCCAGCAGTTGGGCGGGACGGCAGCCCCAGCATTTT. It encodes CASSWAGRQPQHF.

The rearrangement joins TRBV27 to TRBJ1-1, with D unclear. CDR3 length: 14 residues. Germline V gene lookup returns CDR1 MNHEY and CDR2 SMNVEV (reference sequence). V was cut by 3 bases and J by 3 bases, with 11 bases left in between. This CDR3 is CASSLRGKDTEAFF. The CDR3 DNA is TGTGCCAGCAGTTTGCGAGGGAAGGACACTGAAGCTTTCTTT.

The gene calls are TRBV7-3 and TRBJ1-1, with 7 nucleotides matching TRBD1. The junction had 10 bases not matched to a gene; V was cut back by 5 bases and J by 4 bases. The germline V gene has CDR1 SGHTA and CDR2 FQGTGA. CDR3 length: 15 amino acids. CDR3 bases: TGTGCCAGCAGCGCGACGGGGACAGTAGCCACTGAAGCTTTCTTT. It translates to CASSATGTVATEAFF.

This sequence joins TRBV18 and TRBJ2-7, with 9 positions matching TRBD1. V lost 1 base to trimming and J lost 1 base; unmatched junction nucleotides: 2. The CDR3 spans 15 residues. Germline V gives CDR1 KGHSH, CDR2 LQKENI. CDR3 region: CASSPRGTGSYEQYF. Written as DNA, the CDR3 is TGTGCCAGCTCACCACGGGGGACAGGGTCCTACGAGCAGTACTTC.

This clone occurred a few times. V usage is TRBV9 and J usage is TRBJ1-2, with D possibly being TRBD1 (5 bases). Per germline, CDR1 SGDLS and CDR2 YYNGEE. The CDR3 sequence is 14 residues long. The ends were cut back, 4 bases at V and 8 bases at J, with 18 bases in the middle. CDR3 nucleotides: TGTGCCAGCAGCCCCCGTCAGGGAGGGCAGGGCTACACCTTC. Encoded protein: CASSPRQGGQGYTF.

To note about this clone: One junction end does not reproduce the germline sequence, and a read error may be involved. The rearrangement joins TRBV5-1 to TRBJ1-4; TRBD1 aligns across 8 bases. CDR1 SGHRS and CDR2 YFSETQ come from the germline V gene. The length of the CDR3 is 12 residues. The CDR3 is CASSLAGQGWHF. CDR3 nucleotides: TGCGCCAGCAGCTTGGCCGGACAGGGATGGCATTTT.

The chain employs TRBV6-1 and TRBJ2-5, with D tentatively TRBD1 (5 bases). This CDR3 has 16 residues. Germline CDR1 and CDR2: MNHNS and SASEGT. The V gene lost 4 bases and the J gene lost 5 bases, with 20 bases spanning the gap. CDR3 sequence: CASSALSLLGRETQYF. The CDR3 region has the DNA TGTGCCAGCAGTGCCCTCTCACTTCTGGGGCGGGAGACCCAGTACTTC.

The chain employs TRBV10-1 and TRBJ1-2, with D perhaps matching TRBD1 (6 bases). CDR1 is WNHNN, CDR2 SYGVQD, per germline (reference sequence). Trimming stripped 4 bases from V and 7 bases from J, with 13 bases between. This CDR3 comprises 13 residues. CDR3 DNA: TGCGCCAGCAGTGGGTCTACAGGGTCTGGCTACACCTTC. This codes for CASSGSTGSGYTF.

The gene calls are TRBV11-2 and TRBJ2-3; possibly TRBD2 for D (6 bases). The V gene's germline CDR1 is SGHAT and CDR2 FQNNGV. V shed 5 bases and J shed 0 bases, with 18 bases lying between them. The CDR3 runs to 17 residues. This chain's CDR3 is CASSRGLLKSSTDTQYF. The CDR3 DNA reads as TGTGCCAGCAGCCGGGGACTCCTAAAGTCTAGCACAGATACGCAGTATTTT. The full variable domain, with the rest looked up from reference TRBV11-2 and TRBJ2-3, is EAGVAQSPRYKIIEKRQSVAFWCNPISGHATLYWYQQILGQGPKLLIQFQNNGVVDDSQLPKDRFSAERLKGVDSTLKIQPAKLEDSAVYLCASSRGLLKSSTDTQYFGPGTRLTVL.

V gene TRBV29-1 combines with J gene TRBJ2-7, with D possibly matching TRBD2 (6 bases). Per the germline V gene, CDR1 is SQVTM and CDR2 is ANQGSEA. Trimming cost V 7 bases and J 2 bases, with 12 bases left between them. This CDR3 spans 12 amino acids. This chain's CDR3 is CSAGSGTYEQYF. Written as DNA, the CDR3 is TGCAGCGCCGGGAGCGGAACCTACGAGCAGTACTTC.

This clone appeared a few times. The chain uses TRBV18 and TRBJ1-2; D gene unclear. The V gene lost 2 bases and the J gene lost 6 bases, with 22 bases spanning the gap. Germline CDR1 and CDR2: KGHSH and LQKENI. The CDR3 has 17 amino acids. The CDR3 nucleotides are TGTGCCAGCTCACCAGCAGACTTTCAAGGGAGTATGGATGGCTACACCTTC. This codes for CASSPADFQGSMDGYTF.

J is TRBJ2-7 and V is TRBV6-4; D is undetermined. CDR3 length equals 14 residues. CDR1 is MRHNA, CDR2 SNTAGT, per germline. The V and J ends lost 3 bases and 3 bases respectively, with 12 bases between them. CDR3 bases: TGTGCCAGCAGTGAGAGGTCTGGCAGCTACGAGCAGTACTTC. It codes for CASSERSGSYEQYF.

This clone was seen only a few times. J is TRBJ2-6 and V is TRBV5-1; D might be TRBD2 (5 bases). V gave up 7 bases and J gave up 3 bases, with 20 bases separating them. CDR1 and CDR2 from the germline V gene are SGHRS and YFSETQ. The CDR3 consists of 17 residues. CDR3 DNA sequence: TGCGCCAGCGGCCCGGGATCTACTTCTAATGGGGCCAACGTCCTGACTTTC. It codes for CASGPGSTSNGANVLTF. Full variable domain (rest looked up from reference TRBV5-1 and TRBJ2-6): KAGVTQTPRYLIKTRGQQVTLSCSPISGHRSVSWYQQTPGQGLQFLFEYFSETQRNKGNFPGRFSGRQFSNSRSEMNVSTLELGDSALYLCASGPGSTSNGANVLTFGAGSRLTVL.

This rearrangement joins TRBV6-5 to TRBJ1-1; no clear D gene. The ends were cut back, 1 base at V and 2 bases at J, with 11 bases in the middle. The CDR3 is made up of 15 amino acids. Per germline, CDR1 MNHEY and CDR2 SVGAGI. CDR3 amino acids: CASSYWSNRNTEAFF. The CDR3 nucleotides are TGTGCCAGCAGTTACTGGTCGAACAGAAACACTGAAGCTTTCTTT.

This chain links TRBV2 with TRBJ2-7; 7 bases line up with TRBD2. This CDR3 region has 14 residues. V gave up 6 bases and J gave up 2 bases; unmatched junction bases: 7. From germline, CDR1 is SNHLY and CDR2 FYNNEI. The CDR3 protein is CASSLGGKTYEQYF. The CDR3 nucleotides are TGTGCCAGCAGCCTCGGGGGGAAGACCTACGAGCAGTACTTC.